Listed below are T cell receptor beta chains from one sample, sequenced in a study of T cells in Graves' hyperthyroidism and ophthalmopathy. TCRdb itself ran the multiplex PCR reads through MiXCR, one entry per CDR3 protein. The profile shows hundreds of thousands of distinct CDR3 sequences, roughly 50% of them singletons. The sequenced sample consisted of peripheral blood or thyroid tissue (not recorded which). The receptors shown here come from a young woman with Graves' hyperthyroidism. Both conserved end residues are part of each CDR3. Each record gives: D gene, J gene, clone size, CDR3 length, V gene, CDR3 DNA, CDR3 protein. D genes are given only for firm matches. Clone size is not always given. Where it is, it says once, few, many or a class for expanded clones.

.	TRBJ2-7	.	14	TRBV19	TGTGCCAGTAGTATATGGGGGGAAGGCTACGAGCAGTACTTC	CASSIWGEGYEQYF
.	TRBJ2-7	.	12	TRBV7-2	TGTGCCAGCAGCCAACTCGACTACGAGCAGTACTTC	CASSQLDYEQYF
.	TRBJ2-7	.	13	TRBV7-9	TGTGCCAGCAGCCGGCCGAAAAGGAACGAGCAGTACTTC	CASSRPKRNEQYF
.	TRBJ2-2	.	16	TRBV7-3	TGTGCCAGCAGCTTAGTTGTATTCTCGAACACCGGGGAGCTGTTTTTT	CASSLVVFSNTGELFF
.	TRBJ1-1	.	14	TRBV9	TGTGCCAGCAGGAGACACGGTCCGAACACTGAAGCTTTCTTT	CASRRHGPNTEAFF
.	TRBJ2-5	.	16	TRBV7-8	TGTGCCAGCAGCCCCATCCCCGGCCAGTCCCAAGAGACCCAGTACTTC	CASSPIPGQSQETQYF
.	TRBJ2-7	.	13	TRBV7-2	TGTGCCAGCAGCCGATGGCGGACCTACGAGCAGTACTTC	CASSRWRTYEQYF
.	TRBJ1-2	.	14	TRBV10-3	TGTGCCAGCAGTCACCTGGAGGGATCCAATGGCTACACCTTC	CASSHLEGSNGYTF
.	TRBJ2-6	few	13	TRBV20-1	TGCAGTGCAAAAGACGGGGGTGCCAACGTCCTGACTTTC	CSAKDGGANVLTF
.	TRBJ1-1	few	14	TRBV10-3	TGTGCCAGCAGTGACCATGGAGGGAACACTGAAGCTTTCTTT	CASSDHGGNTEAFF
TRBD1	TRBJ1-5	.	17	TRBV7-9	TGTGCCAGCACCTCAGACAGGGGAGTTTTTCTTAATCAGCCCCAGCATTTT	CASTSDRGVFLNQPQHF
.	TRBJ2-7	many	16	TRBV15	TGTGCCACCAGCAGAGAATGGTCAGGGGCTACCTACGAGCAGTACTTC	CATSREWSGATYEQYF
.	TRBJ1-3	.	17	TRBV5-1	TGCGCCAGCAGCTTACCCAGGGGATTGGGACTGGGAAACACCATATATTTT	CASSLPRGLGLGNTIYF
.	TRBJ1-2	.	13	TRBV25-1	TGTGCCAGCGTTCCCGGCGGGGAGAATGGCTACACCTTC	CASVPGGENGYTF
.	TRBJ1-4	.	14	TRBV7-9	TGTGCCAGCAGCTTATTAGGGGGTGGCGAAAAACTGTTTTTT	CASSLLGGGEKLFF
.	TRBJ1-2	many	13	TRBV24-1	TGTGCCACCAGTGAGTCGACGGGGTCTGGCTACACCTTC	CATSESTGSGYTF
TRBD2	TRBJ2-5	.	13	TRBV20-1	TGCAGTGCTCGTAGCGGGAGTGACGAGACCCAGTACTTC	CSARSGSDETQYF
.	TRBJ1-4	.	13	TRBV6-5	TGTGCCAGCAGTTACGGGGGACTTGAAAAACTGTTTTTT	CASSYGGLEKLFF
TRBD2	TRBJ2-2	many	16	TRBV9	TGTGCCAGCAGCGTAAGGGAGGGGTCATACACCGGGGAGCTGTTTTTT	CASSVREGSYTGELFF
.	TRBJ1-2	.	17	TRBV7-8	TGTGCCAGCAGCTTAAATCCCCCAGACATCGAACCTTATGGCTACACCTTC	CASSLNPPDIEPYGYTF
.	TRBJ2-7	.	15	TRBV5-5	TGTGCCAGCAGCGTGGATCTCTCTGGGGCGGTCGAGCAGTACTTC	CASSVDLSGAVEQYF
.	TRBJ1-6	many	19	TRBV10-3	TGTGCCATCAGTGGCGGGGATGTGAGCCCGAGCTCCTATAATTCACCCCTCCACTTT	CAISGGDVSPSSYNSPLHF
TRBD1	TRBJ1-2	.	16	TRBV5-1	TGCGCCAGCAGCCGGCGCCGGGACAGGTCTAACTATGGCTACACCTTC	CASSRRRDRSNYGYTF
TRBD1	TRBJ1-1	.	15	TRBV7-2	TGCGCCAGCAGCCAGCACGACAGGGAGAACACTGAAGCTTTCTTT	CASSQHDRENTEAFF
TRBD2	TRBJ2-7	.	17	TRBV11-2	TGTGCCAGCAGCTTGGTTGGGACTAGCGGGAGTCAGTACGAGCAGTACTTC	CASSLVGTSGSQYEQYF
TRBD1	TRBJ1-6	.	12	TRBV2	TGTGCCAGCAGTGAACAGGGGGACCCCCTCCACTTT	CASSEQGDPLHF
TRBD1	TRBJ1-2	few	14	TRBV20-1	TGCAGTGCTAGAGATGGAACAGGGGGCTCTGGCTACACCTTC	CSARDGTGGSGYTF
TRBD2	TRBJ2-7	.	17	TRBV7-2	TGTGCCAGCAGCTTAGAGGGTCTAGCGGTTTCCTCCTTCGAGCAGTACTTC	CASSLEGLAVSSFEQYF
.	TRBJ2-7	.	12	TRBV9	TGTGCCAGAGGGTACCACCCCCACGAGCAGTACTTC	CARGYHPHEQYF
TRBD1	TRBJ1-5	many	16	TRBV2	TGTGCCAGCAGTGGGGGTAGGGACAGGGGTAATCAGCCCCAGCATTTT	CASSGGRDRGNQPQHF
.	TRBJ1-4	few	15	TRBV10-3	TGTGCCAGCCTTAACCCCAGGCGACTTAATGAAAAACTGTTTTTT	CASLNPRRLNEKLFF
.	TRBJ2-2	.	13	TRBV7-2	TGCGCCAGCAGCCAAGATAAAGTCGGGGAGCTGTTTTTT	CASSQDKVGELFF
.	TRBJ1-4	many	13	TRBV9	TGTGCCAGCAGCGTAGATTCTAATGAAAAACTGTTTTTT	CASSVDSNEKLFF
TRBD1	TRBJ1-5	once	14	TRBV6-5	TGTGCCAGCAGTTACGAAGGGGGCTCGCAGCCCCAGCATTTT	CASSYEGGSQPQHF
.	TRBJ1-2	few	12	TRBV12-3/TRBV12-4	TGTGCCAGCAGTAGGGACGTCTCTGGCTACACCTTC	CASSRDVSGYTF
TRBD2	TRBJ2-7	few	13	TRBV2	TGTGCCAGCAGTGAGGGACTAGCAGACGAGCAGTACTTC	CASSEGLADEQYF
.	TRBJ2-2	.	16	TRBV20-1	TGCAGTGCTACGATCGACAGGTCACGCAACACCGGGGAGCTGTTTTTT	CSATIDRSRNTGELFF
.	TRBJ2-7	many	12	TRBV29-1	TGCAGCGTGGATGTCGGCGCCTACGAGCAGTACTTC	CSVDVGAYEQYF
.	TRBJ1-1	many	12	TRBV7-9	TGTGCCAGCAGCTTTGGGGACACTGAAGCTTTCTTT	CASSFGDTEAFF
.	TRBJ1-2	few	13	TRBV24-1	TGTGCCTGGAGTGTACGTCAAAGCAACGGCTACACCTTC	CAWSVRQSNGYTF
TRBD2	TRBJ2-7	few	15	TRBV7-6	TGCGCCAGCAGCGACACTAGCGGGAGGGCAGGCGAGCAGTACTTC	CASSDTSGRAGEQYF
TRBD1	TRBJ1-4	few	17	TRBV6-5	TGTGCCAGCAGTTCGGGAACGGACAGGCAGCCTAATGAAAAACTGTTTTTT	CASSSGTDRQPNEKLFF
.	TRBJ2-1	.	13	TRBV7-9	TGTGCCAGCAGCTCATTCGGGACTGGGCCTCAGTTCTTC	CASSSFGTGPQFF
TRBD1	TRBJ1-1	.	16	TRBV11-1	TGTGCCAGCAGCTTCCGCAGGGGGGTTCGGAACACTGAAGCTTTCTTT	CASSFRRGVRNTEAFF
.	TRBJ2-7	few	15	TRBV7-9	TGTGCCAGCAGCCAGGACCTCCATCCGAATTACGAGCAGTACTTC	CASSQDLHPNYEQYF
TRBD2	TRBJ2-7	few	18	TRBV10-3	TGTGCCATCAGCCCCATCCGGACCGGAATTCTAGCGGTCGACGAGCAGTACTTC	CAISPIRTGILAVDEQYF
.	TRBJ1-5	.	20	TRBV25-1	.	CASIYLCSVVSGDGNQPQHF
.	TRBJ1-2	.	15	TRBV10-3	TGTGCCAGCAGCTTAGATCCTGCAGGCCCCTATGGCTACACCTTC	CASSLDPAGPYGYTF
.	TRBJ1-5	.	14	TRBV20-1	TGCAGTGCTAGCCAGGGTAATAGCAATCAGCCCCAGCATTTT	CSASQGNSNQPQHF
.	TRBJ2-1	.	14	TRBV24-1	TGTGCCACCAGTGCCCCCCGGGACGACTATGAGCAGTTCTTC	CATSAPRDDYEQFF
.	TRBJ1-1	.	13	TRBV27	TGTGCCAGCAGTTTAGGAAAGTCCACTGAAGCTTTCTTT	CASSLGKSTEAFF
TRBD2	TRBJ2-5	.	16	TRBV20-1	TGCAGTGCGGCAGGGACTAGCGGGAGGACCCAAGAGACCCAGTACTTC	CSAAGTSGRTQETQYF